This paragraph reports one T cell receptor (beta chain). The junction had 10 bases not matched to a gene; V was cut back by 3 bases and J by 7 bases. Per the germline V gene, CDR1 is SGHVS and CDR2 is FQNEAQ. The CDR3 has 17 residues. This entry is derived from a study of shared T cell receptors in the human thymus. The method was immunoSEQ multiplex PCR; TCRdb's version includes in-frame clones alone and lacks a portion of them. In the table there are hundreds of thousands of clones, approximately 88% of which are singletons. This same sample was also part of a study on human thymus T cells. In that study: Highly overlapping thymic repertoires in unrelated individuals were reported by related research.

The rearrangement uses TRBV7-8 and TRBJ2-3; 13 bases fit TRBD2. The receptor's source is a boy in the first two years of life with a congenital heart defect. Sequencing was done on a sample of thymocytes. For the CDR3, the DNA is TGTGCCAGCAGCTTTTTGTGGACTAGCGGGAGAACGAATACGCAGTATTTT. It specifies CASSFLWTSGRTNTQYF.